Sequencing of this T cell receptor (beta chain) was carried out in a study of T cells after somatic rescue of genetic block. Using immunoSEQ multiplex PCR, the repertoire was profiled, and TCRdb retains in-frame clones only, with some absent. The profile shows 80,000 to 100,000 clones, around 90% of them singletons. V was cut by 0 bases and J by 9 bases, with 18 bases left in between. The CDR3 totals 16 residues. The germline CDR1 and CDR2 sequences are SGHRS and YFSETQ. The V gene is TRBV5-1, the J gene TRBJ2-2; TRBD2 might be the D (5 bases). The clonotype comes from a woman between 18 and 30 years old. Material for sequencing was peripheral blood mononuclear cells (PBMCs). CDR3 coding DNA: TGCGCCAGCAGCTTGGCCTGGGAGACTACCCAGCGGGAGCTGTTTTTT. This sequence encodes CASSLAWETTQRELFF.